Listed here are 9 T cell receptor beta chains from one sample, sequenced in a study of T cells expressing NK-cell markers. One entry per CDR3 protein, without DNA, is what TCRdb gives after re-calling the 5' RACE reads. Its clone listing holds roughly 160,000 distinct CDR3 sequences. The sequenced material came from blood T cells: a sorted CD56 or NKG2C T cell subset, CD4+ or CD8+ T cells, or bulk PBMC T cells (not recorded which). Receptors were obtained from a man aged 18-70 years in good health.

The CDR3 protein is CASSALARVDGELFF. The V gene is TRBV25-1, the J gene TRBJ2-2; TCRdb calls TRBD1, which cannot be checked without DNA. The length of the CDR3 is 15 residues. Germline-derived CDR1 and CDR2 are MGHDK and SYGVNS.

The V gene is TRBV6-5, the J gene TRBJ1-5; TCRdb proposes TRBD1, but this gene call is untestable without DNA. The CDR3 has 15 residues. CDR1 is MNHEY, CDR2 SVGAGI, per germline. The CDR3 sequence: CASSLGTGADQPQHF.

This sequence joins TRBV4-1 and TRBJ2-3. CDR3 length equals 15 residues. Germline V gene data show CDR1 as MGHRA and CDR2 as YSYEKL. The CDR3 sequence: CASSQNPVVTDTQYF.

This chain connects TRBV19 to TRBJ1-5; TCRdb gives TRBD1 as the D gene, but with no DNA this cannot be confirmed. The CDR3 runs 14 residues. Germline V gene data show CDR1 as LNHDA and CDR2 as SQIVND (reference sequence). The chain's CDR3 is CASPQGGSNQPQHF.

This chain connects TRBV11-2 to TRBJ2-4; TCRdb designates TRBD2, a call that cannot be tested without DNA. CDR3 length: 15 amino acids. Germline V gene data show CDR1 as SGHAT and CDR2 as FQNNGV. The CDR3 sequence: CASSLGRRAKNIQYF.

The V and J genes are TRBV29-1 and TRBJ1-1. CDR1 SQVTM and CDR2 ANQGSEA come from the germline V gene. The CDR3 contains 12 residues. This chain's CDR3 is CSVEHGSSGAFF.

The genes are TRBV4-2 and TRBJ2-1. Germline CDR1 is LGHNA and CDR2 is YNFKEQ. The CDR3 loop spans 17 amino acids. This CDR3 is CASSQDLWQGSYNEQFF.

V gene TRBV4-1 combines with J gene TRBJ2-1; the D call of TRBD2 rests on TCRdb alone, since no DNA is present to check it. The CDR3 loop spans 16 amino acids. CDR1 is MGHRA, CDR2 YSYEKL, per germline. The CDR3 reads CASSHYAAGEYNEQFF.

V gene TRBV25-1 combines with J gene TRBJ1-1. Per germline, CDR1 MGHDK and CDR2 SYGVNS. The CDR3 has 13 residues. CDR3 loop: CASRALGDTEAFF.